This T cell receptor beta chain was recorded in a study of blood T cell repertoires in COVID-19. The assay was immunoSEQ multiplex PCR, and TCRdb's table has in-frame clones only and misses some. The sample records fewer than 500,000 clones, 75% to 90% being singletons. In germline, CDR1 is SNHLY, CDR2 FYNNEI. This CDR3 has 15 amino acids. Trimming pared 11 bases from V and 5 bases from J, leaving 19 bases between. The rearrangement uses TRBV2 and TRBJ1-6; D might be TRBD1 (5 bases). Input material: peripheral blood. The clonotype was recovered from a woman in her thirties with acute or convalescent COVID-19. Here the CDR3 reads CASKGQGVDNSPLHF. CDR3 in DNA: TGTGCCTCCAAGGGGCAGGGTGTAGATAATTCACCCCTCCACTTT.